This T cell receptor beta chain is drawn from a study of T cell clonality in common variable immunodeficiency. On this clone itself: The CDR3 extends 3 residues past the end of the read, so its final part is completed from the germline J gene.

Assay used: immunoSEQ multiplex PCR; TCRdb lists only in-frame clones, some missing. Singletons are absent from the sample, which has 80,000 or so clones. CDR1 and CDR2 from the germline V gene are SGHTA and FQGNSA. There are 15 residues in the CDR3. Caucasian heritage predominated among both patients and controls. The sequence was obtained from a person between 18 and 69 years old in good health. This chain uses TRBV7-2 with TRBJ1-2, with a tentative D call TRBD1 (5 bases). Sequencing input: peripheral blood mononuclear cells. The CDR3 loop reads CASSLLFPSGGGYTF. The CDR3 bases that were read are TGTGCCAGCAGCTTACTCTTCCCCAGCGGGGGAGGC.